This T cell receptor beta chain was documented in a study of blood T cells in healthy people across ages. This CDR3 is 14 amino acids long. Germline values: CDR1 SGHAT, CDR2 FQNNGV. The germline V and J ends were trimmed by 2 bases and 1 base, with 9 bases remaining between them. A second PCR of about 6 to 11 cycles used a sample-barcoded 5' primer and a J-beta primer mix. MiXCR, run by TCRdb on the 5' RACE reads, gives a single entry per CDR3 protein. The data show roughly 1,300,000 distinct CDR3 sequences, around 59% seen once. The table lists this clonotype with a few counts. J is TRBJ2-7 and V is TRBV11-2; D unclear. This clonotype was obtained from a man aged 18 to 29 in good health. The source material was blood. The CDR3, as DNA: TGTGCCAGCAGCTTATGGGCCAGATCCTACGAGCAGTACTTC. Its translation: CASSLWARSYEQYF.